A single sample gave rise to the 30 T cell receptor beta chains below, sequenced in a study of OX40 agonist ivuxolimab in advanced cancers. Generated by immunoSEQ multiplex PCR, the TCRdb table keeps only in-frame clones and is missing some. The sample consists of tens of thousands of clones, roughly 94% of them appearing once. This specimen consisted of CD4+ or CD8+ T cells sorted from blood, obtained in a trial of the OX40 agonist ivuxolimab. These TCRs come from an adult with an advanced solid tumor such as melanoma, head and neck, liver or kidney cancer.

The chain employs TRBV4-2 and TRBJ2-7; D unresolved. With 4 bases removed from V and 1 base from J, the gap between germline ends came to 14 bases. The CDR3 is 15 amino acids. CDR1 is LGHNA and CDR2 is YNFKEQ in the germline V gene. CDR3 bases: TGTGCCAGCAGCCTTACGGTGACTGGGTCCTACGAGCAGTACTTC. Protein sequence: CASSLTVTGSYEQYF.

This clone was observed once. This chain links TRBV7-2 with TRBJ2-1, with 7 nucleotides matching TRBD2. Germline CDR1 and CDR2: SGHTA and FQGNSA. The CDR3 consists of 15 residues. V shed 3 bases and J 1 base; nucleotides not matched to a gene: 3. CDR3 coding DNA: TGTGCCAGCAGCTTCGTAGCGGGTTCCTACAATGAGCAGTTCTTC. This codes for CASSFVAGSYNEQFF.

As concerns this clone: The sample has other DNA sequences that encode this CDR3 too. V usage is TRBV6-5 and J usage is TRBJ1-2, with D unresolved. The CDR3 consists of 16 residues. The germline V gene has CDR1 MNHEY and CDR2 SVGAGI. V dropped 4 bases and J dropped 4 bases, with 19 bases sitting between them. This CDR3 reads CASSSDERPRRYGYTF. CDR3 nucleotide sequence: TGTGCCAGCAGTTCCGACGAGAGGCCTCGGCGCTATGGCTACACCTTC.

J is TRBJ1-5 and V is TRBV27; D is ambiguous. CDR3 size: 13 residues. Per germline, CDR1 MNHEY and CDR2 SMNVEV (reference sequence). The germline V and J ends were trimmed by 2 bases and 7 bases, with 9 bases remaining between them. The CDR3 DNA follows: TGTGCCAGCAGTTTAGGCAGTGGACAGCCCCAGCATTTT. This encodes CASSLGSGQPQHF.

The gene calls are TRBV9 and TRBJ2-2; possibly TRBD1 for D (5 bases). V was clipped by 1 base and J by 0 bases, with 13 bases between them. This CDR3 spans 17 amino acids. Germline lookup yields CDR1 SGDLS and CDR2 YYNGEE. CDR3 in amino acids: CASSVNKAGPNTGELFF. In nucleotides, the CDR3 is TGTGCCAGCAGCGTAAATAAGGCAGGGCCGAACACCGGGGAGCTGTTTTTT.

The chain combines TRBV13 with TRBJ2-1; the match to TRBD1 covers 10 bases. With V trimmed by 5 bases and J by 6 bases, 16 bases remained unmatched. The germline CDR1 and CDR2 sequences are PRHDT and FYEKMQ (reference sequence). The CDR3 covers 18 residues. CDR3 sequence (DNA): TGTGCCAGCAGCCGTCTCCTCTCCGGGACAGGGGTGAGCAATGAGCAGTTCTTC. It yields the protein CASSRLLSGTGVSNEQFF. The variable domain in full, with the rest retrieved from reference TRBV13 and TRBJ2-1, is AAGVIQSPRHLIKEKRETATLKCYPIPRHDTVYWYQQGPGQDPQFLISFYEKMQSDKGSIPDRFSAQQFSDYHSELNMSSLELGDSALYFCASSRLLSGTGVSNEQFFGPGTRLTVL.

The CDR3 sequence: CASSLTGEVEQFF. CDR3 nucleotides: TGTGCCAGCAGTTTAACAGGGGAGGTTGAGCAGTTCTTC. V is TRBV2 and J is TRBJ2-1; tentative D call: TRBD1 (7 bases). The CDR3 consists of 13 residues. Trimming shortened V by 5 bases and J by 9 bases, and 14 bases separated the two germline ends. Germline values: CDR1 SNHLY, CDR2 FYNNEI. Complete variable domain (other parts from reference TRBV2 and TRBJ2-1): EPEVTQTPSHQVTQMGQEVILRCVPISNHLYFYWYRQILGQKVEFLVSFYNNEISEKSEIFDDQFSVERPDGSNFTLKIRSTKLEDSAMYFCASSLTGEVEQFFGPGTRLTVL.

The chain couples TRBV28 to TRBJ2-7; 7 bases fit TRBD2. Germline-derived CDR1 and CDR2 are MDHEN and SYDVKM. This CDR3 spans 14 amino acids. Trimming removed 10 bases from V and 2 bases from J; junction bases left unmatched: 11. For the CDR3, the DNA is TGTGCCACCACCCCGGGGGAGGGAGCCTACGAGCAGTACTTC. Its protein is CATTPGEGAYEQYF.

This CDR3 is CASSVLPGTGSDEQYF. The CDR3 DNA follows: TGTGCCAGCAGCGTCCTTCCCGGGACGGGGTCCGACGAGCAGTACTTC. The chain employs TRBV13 and TRBJ2-7; TRBD1 or TRBD2 may be the D gene (5 bases each). Germline CDR1 is PRHDT and CDR2 is FYEKMQ (reference sequence). Trimming took 5 bases from V and 5 from J, leaving 22 bases between them. The CDR3 has 16 residues. The complete variable domain, with remaining parts taken from reference TRBV13 and TRBJ2-7, reads AAGVIQSPRHLIKEKRETATLKCYPIPRHDTVYWYQQGPGQDPQFLISFYEKMQSDKGSIPDRFSAQQFSDYHSELNMSSLELGDSALYFCASSVLPGTGSDEQYFGPGTRLTVT.

The chain links TRBV27 to TRBJ2-1; D might be TRBD1 (6 bases). The germline CDR1 and CDR2 sequences are MNHEY and SMNVEV (reference sequence). CDR3 length: 14 residues. V was cut by 2 bases and J by 7 bases, with 12 bases left in between. For the CDR3, the DNA is TGTGCCAGCAGTTTAATGGGGGCGAAAAATGAGCAGTTCTTC. Translated, it gives CASSLMGAKNEQFF.

This chain connects TRBV19 to TRBJ2-7, with TRBD2 as a possible D gene (6 bases). This CDR3 is 15 amino acids long. Germline loops: CDR1 LNHDA, CDR2 SQIVND (reference sequence). V lost 2 bases, J lost 0 bases, and 11 bases lay in between. This chain's CDR3 is CASSISLASSYEQYF. The CDR3 DNA is TGTGCCAGTAGTATAAGTCTAGCGTCCTCCTACGAGCAGTACTTC.

The V call is TRBV27, the J call TRBJ2-1; D may be TRBD1 (6 bases). The ends were cut back, 3 bases at V and 10 bases at J, with 19 bases in the middle. Germline V gene lookup returns CDR1 MNHEY and CDR2 SMNVEV (reference sequence). The length of the CDR3 is 15 residues. DNA for the CDR3: TGTGCCAGCAGTTTGGGGATAACAGGGATCAGGGAGCAGTTCTTC. Amino acid sequence: CASSLGITGIREQFF.

The chain combines TRBV27 with TRBJ1-1, with a weak D call TRBD1 (5 bases). V was cut by 5 bases and J by 3 bases, with 10 bases left in between. CDR1 MNHEY and CDR2 SMNVEV come from the germline V gene (reference sequence). There are 13 residues in the CDR3. In DNA form, the CDR3 reads TGTGCCAGCAGTCTAGACAGAGACACTGAAGCTTTCTTT. Its protein product is CASSLDRDTEAFF.

The chain employs TRBV27 and TRBJ2-2, with 8 bases that match TRBD1. Germline V CDR1 and CDR2: MNHEY, SMNVEV (reference sequence). V lost 10 bases to trimming and J lost 4 bases; unmatched junction nucleotides: 5. This CDR3 has 13 residues. The CDR3 reads CATRQGITGELFF. The CDR3 region has the DNA TGTGCCACCAGACAGGGGATCACCGGGGAGCTGTTTTTT.

The rearrangement links TRBV7-9 to TRBJ2-7; possible D gene TRBD1, 5 bases. The CDR3 loop spans 15 amino acids. Germline CDR1 and CDR2: SEHNR and FQNEAQ (reference sequence). Trimming pared 1 base from V and 3 bases from J, leaving 13 bases between. CDR3 sequence reads: CASSLEQVKGYEQYF. In DNA, the CDR3 is TGTGCCAGCAGCTTAGAACAGGTAAAGGGCTACGAGCAGTACTTC.

The chain employs TRBV5-1 and TRBJ1-1; tentatively, D is TRBD1 (6 bases). V lost 0 bases to trimming and J lost 6 bases, with 9 bases between them. The germline gives CDR1 SGHRS, CDR2 YFSETQ. This CDR3 has 13 residues. The CDR3 region is CASSLAGAAEAFF. CDR3 DNA sequence: TGCGCCAGCAGCTTGGCGGGGGCCGCTGAAGCTTTCTTT.

V is TRBV11-2 and J is TRBJ2-3; 9 nucleotides line up with TRBD2. V trimming: 5 bases; J trimming: 2 bases; junction bases outside the gene matches: 5. Germline V gives CDR1 SGHAT, CDR2 FQNNGV. The CDR3 is 15 residues long. The CDR3 spells CASSARLADTDTQYF. For the CDR3, the DNA is TGTGCCAGCAGCGCCAGACTAGCGGACACAGATACGCAGTATTTT.

The chain joins TRBV9 to TRBJ2-1; 9 nucleotides match TRBD1. The junction had 5 bases not matched to a gene; V was cut back by 0 bases and J by 4 bases. Germline V gives CDR1 SGDLS, CDR2 YYNGEE. The CDR3 totals 16 residues. This chain's CDR3 is CASSVARQGEYNEQFF. The CDR3 region has the DNA TGTGCCAGCAGCGTAGCGAGACAGGGGGAATACAATGAGCAGTTCTTC. Supplemented by reference TRBV9 and TRBJ2-1, the full variable domain reads DSGVTQTPKHLITATGQRVTLRCSPRSGDLSVYWYQQSLDQGLQFLIQYYNGEERAKGNILERFSAQQFPDLHSELNLSSLELGDSALYFCASSVARQGEYNEQFFGPGTRLTVL.

This rearrangement joins TRBV7-3 to TRBJ2-3; 9 bases are shared with TRBD1. The J segment lost 1 base and the V segment lost 2 bases, leaving 10 bases of the junction unmatched. CDR3 length: 18 residues. Looked up from germline, CDR1 is SGHTA and CDR2 is FQGTGA. CDR3 in amino acids: CASSLVTGGAWGTDTQYF. For the CDR3, the DNA is TGTGCCAGCAGCTTAGTCACAGGGGGCGCGTGGGGCACAGATACGCAGTATTTT.

V is TRBV30 and J is TRBJ1-1; D not certain. CDR1 is GTSNPN and CDR2 is SVGIG in the germline V gene (reference sequence). The CDR3 has 15 residues. V lost 0 bases and J 0 bases, leaving 11 bases between the germline ends. CDR3 sequence reads: CAWSVNGDLNTEAFF. The CDR3 DNA is TGTGCCTGGAGTGTAAACGGAGATCTGAACACTGAAGCTTTCTTT.

The chain uses TRBV29-1 and TRBJ1-2, with a tentative D call TRBD1 (5 bases). Trimming removed 3 bases at V and 4 bases at J, with 18 bases between. The germline V gene has CDR1 SQVTM and CDR2 ANQGSEA. The CDR3 sequence is 15 residues long. The CDR3 sequence: CSVEGPDSAIYGYTF. CDR3 bases: TGCAGCGTTGAGGGGCCAGACAGCGCGATCTATGGCTACACCTTC.

The chain links TRBV4-3 to TRBJ1-5; the match to TRBD1 covers 10 bases. This CDR3 comprises 15 residues. CDR1 LGHNA and CDR2 YSLEER come from the germline V gene. V was clipped by 3 bases and J by 7 bases; unmatched bases: 6. CDR3 loop: CASSHGTGVGQPQHF. The CDR3 DNA follows: TGCGCCAGCAGCCACGGGACAGGGGTCGGGCAGCCCCAGCATTTT.

This chain connects TRBV27 to TRBJ2-7, with a possible D match to TRBD2 (6 bases). Germline values: CDR1 MNHEY, CDR2 SMNVEV (reference sequence). Deletions cut 6 bases from V and 4 bases from J, with 16 bases between. The CDR3 has 14 amino acids. The CDR3 DNA follows: TGTGCCAGCAGCTCCGGGACTTCCCCTTACGAGCAGTACTTC. Translating gives CASSSGTSPYEQYF.

V is TRBV4-1 and J is TRBJ2-1; 11 bases align to TRBD2. Germline V gene data show CDR1 as MGHRA and CDR2 as YSYEKL. There are 14 residues in the CDR3. The V and J ends lost 2 bases and 9 bases, in that order; junction bases with no gene match: 3. The CDR3 protein is CASSQFGTSGEQFF. DNA for the CDR3: TGCGCCAGCAGCCAATTCGGGACTAGCGGTGAGCAGTTCTTC.

The chain is built from TRBV30 and TRBJ1-1, with unresolved D. The germline V and J ends were trimmed by 5 bases and 0 bases, with 7 bases remaining between them. Germline assignment: CDR1 GTSNPN and CDR2 SVGIG (reference sequence). CDR3 size: 12 residues. CDR3 bases: TGTGCCTGGGGAAGTATGAACACTGAAGCTTTCTTT. It translates to CAWGSMNTEAFF.

The V gene is TRBV14, the J gene TRBJ1-1; possibly TRBD1 for D (5 bases). Per the germline V gene, CDR1 is SGHDN and CDR2 is FVKESK. This CDR3 is built from 13 residues. Trimming cost V 3 bases and J 6 bases, with 11 bases left between them. The chain's CDR3 is CASSHLGGAEAFF. The CDR3 DNA reads TGTGCCAGCAGCCACTTGGGAGGGGCTGAAGCTTTCTTT. Drawing the rest from reference TRBV14 and TRBJ1-1, the complete variable domain is EAGVTQFPSHSVIEKGQTVTLRCDPISGHDNLYWYRRVMGKEIKFLLHFVKESKQDESGMPNNRFLAERTGGTYSTLKVQPAELEDSGVYFCASSHLGGAEAFFGQGTRLTVV.

The rearrangement joins TRBV7-9 to TRBJ2-2, with D uncertain. V lost 4 bases to trimming and J lost 6 bases, with 12 bases between them. The CDR3 length is 14 residues. Germline-derived CDR1 and CDR2 are SEHNR and FQNEAQ (reference sequence). CDR3 protein: CASSSTSGSGELFF. CDR3 sequence (DNA): TGTGCCAGCAGCTCCACCTCTGGGTCCGGGGAGCTGTTTTTT.

CDR3 in amino acids: CASSIGTGFYEQYF. In DNA, the CDR3 is TGTGCCAGTAGTATCGGGACAGGATTCTACGAGCAGTACTTC. The V call is TRBV19, the J call TRBJ2-7; 8 bases align to TRBD1. Germline V lookup: CDR1 LNHDA, CDR2 SQIVND (reference sequence). J lost 3 bases, V lost 3 bases, and 4 bases had no gene match. The CDR3 totals 14 residues.

V and J are TRBV6-6 and TRBJ1-1; D possibly corresponds to TRBD1 (5 bases). The CDR3 contains 14 residues. The germline V and J ends were trimmed by 4 bases and 0 bases, with 9 bases remaining between them. Germline V lookup: CDR1 MNHNY, CDR2 SVGAGI (reference sequence). This chain's CDR3 is CASSLTALNTEAFF. The CDR3 DNA reads TGTGCCAGCAGTTTGACAGCCTTGAACACTGAAGCTTTCTTT.

The chain has TRBV7-9 and TRBJ1-5, with 7 nucleotides matching TRBD1. The CDR3 totals 14 residues. J lost 3 bases, V lost 5 bases, and 4 bases had no gene match. From germline, CDR1 is SEHNR and CDR2 FQNEAQ (reference sequence). CDR3 amino acids: CASSQGQFNQPQHF. DNA for the CDR3: TGTGCCAGCAGCCAGGGACAGTTCAATCAGCCCCAGCATTTT.